One and the same sample provided the 21 T cell receptor beta chains below, sequenced in a study of siplizumab effects on memory and regulatory T cells. TCRdb's copy holds only in-frame clones and misses some; the assay was immunoSEQ multiplex PCR. Here the sample spans around 82,000 clones, roughly 93% being singletons. The sample taken for sequencing was CD8+ T cells sorted from blood. These receptors were taken from a human donor in good health.

The chain joins TRBV27 to TRBJ1-5; no firm D call. V was trimmed by 5 bases and J by 4 bases, leaving 9 bases between them. CDR1 and CDR2 (germline): MNHEY, SMNVEV (reference sequence). The CDR3 is made up of 13 amino acids. CDR3 loop: CASSPSGNQPQHF. The CDR3 DNA is TGTGCCAGCAGTCCTTCCGGGAATCAGCCCCAGCATTTT.

The rearrangement uses TRBV28 and TRBJ1-2; D perhaps matches TRBD1 (5 bases). Trimming took off 3 bases at V and 1 base at J, with 15 bases between the two ends. CDR1 is MDHEN, CDR2 SYDVKM, per germline. The CDR3 length is 16 residues. CDR3 in DNA: TGTGCCAGCAGTTTCCAACTGGGGGGAGGTAACTATGGCTACACCTTC. Its translation is CASSFQLGGGNYGYTF.

This clone has only one observation. This chain connects TRBV11-2 to TRBJ2-3, with no clear D. Trimming pared 1 base from V and 6 bases from J, leaving 5 bases between. The CDR3 covers 12 residues. Per germline, CDR1 SGHAT and CDR2 FQNNGV. CDR3 DNA: TGTGCCAGCAGCTTAGGGCGCGATACGCAGTATTTT. Protein product: CASSLGRDTQYF. The full variable domain, its missing parts supplied by reference TRBV11-2 and TRBJ2-3, is EAGVAQSPRYKIIEKRQSVAFWCNPISGHATLYWYQQILGQGPKLLIQFQNNGVVDDSQLPKDRFSAERLKGVDSTLKIQPAKLEDSAVYLCASSLGRDTQYFGPGTRLTVL.

This chain links TRBV14 with TRBJ2-1, with a weak D call TRBD2 (6 bases). Germline V gene lookup returns CDR1 SGHDN and CDR2 FVKESK. Trimming shortened V by 1 base and J by 0 bases, and 7 bases separated the two germline ends. The CDR3 is 15 residues long. This CDR3 reads CASSQAGSSYNEQFF. The CDR3, as DNA: TGTGCCAGCAGCCAAGCCGGGAGCTCCTACAATGAGCAGTTCTTC.

V usage is TRBV28 and J usage is TRBJ2-3; D perhaps matches TRBD1 (6 bases). Per the germline V gene, CDR1 is MDHEN and CDR2 is SYDVKM. The CDR3 contains 17 residues. Trimming left V 5 bases short and J 3 bases short, with 21 bases between. This CDR3 reads CASSPTRVTGLTDTQYF. The CDR3 region has the DNA TGTGCCAGCAGTCCCACCCGAGTGACAGGTCTTACAGATACGCAGTATTTT.

J is TRBJ1-6 and V is TRBV14, with a tentative D call TRBD1 (5 bases). The V gene lost 0 bases and the J gene lost 8 bases, with 17 bases spanning the gap. This CDR3 region has 17 residues. CDR1 and CDR2 from the germline V gene are SGHDN and FVKESK. CDR3 in DNA: TGTGCCAGCAGCCAAGAAGGACACGGCCATGTCGATTCACCCCTCCACTTT. It translates to CASSQEGHGHVDSPLHF.

V gene TRBV19 combines with J gene TRBJ2-2; D may be TRBD1 (6 bases). There are 14 residues in the CDR3. The V end was cut by 9 bases, the J end by 2 bases, with 13 bases between. The germline gives CDR1 LNHDA, CDR2 SQIVND (reference sequence). This CDR3 reads CASPGHFNTGELFF. The CDR3 region has the DNA TGTGCCAGCCCGGGACACTTCAACACCGGGGAGCTGTTTTTT. The variable domain in full, completed from reference TRBV19 and TRBJ2-2, reads DGGITQSPKYLFRKEGQNVTLSCEQNLNHDAMYWYRQDPGQGLRLIYYSQIVNDFQKGDIAEGYSVSREKKESFPLTVTSAQKNPTAFYLCASPGHFNTGELFFGEGSRLTVL.

The chain couples TRBV7-9 to TRBJ2-2, with TRBD1 matching over 12 bases. Germline CDR1 reads SEHNR; CDR2 reads FQNEAQ (reference sequence). The V gene end was trimmed by 2 bases and the J gene end by 6 bases; junction bases not matched to a gene: 4. The CDR3 is 16 residues long. The CDR3 loop is CASSLFGTGGPGELFF. The CDR3 nucleotides read TGTGCCAGCAGCTTATTCGGGACAGGGGGCCCCGGGGAGCTGTTTTTT.

This clone appeared once. V and J are TRBV29-1 and TRBJ1-2, with 9 bases fitting TRBD1. Germline lookup yields CDR1 SQVTM and CDR2 ANQGSEA. V shed 7 bases and J 1 base; nucleotides not matched to a gene: 13. The CDR3 sequence is 16 residues long. CDR3 protein: CSGGDREDERNYGYTF. CDR3 in DNA: TGCAGCGGAGGGGACAGGGAGGATGAGCGTAACTATGGCTACACCTTC.

The chain combines TRBV5-6 with TRBJ1-1; 7 bases fit TRBD1. This CDR3 is built from 16 residues. Germline V gene lookup returns CDR1 SGHDT and CDR2 YYEEEE. V shed 1 base, J shed 0 bases, and the junction held 6 bases outside the gene matches. For the CDR3, the DNA is TGTGCCAGCAGCTTGCAGGGGGTTATTATGAACACTGAAGCTTTCTTT. The encoded protein is CASSLQGVIMNTEAFF.

The chain carries TRBV4-2 and TRBJ2-3, with 7 positions matching TRBD2. In germline, CDR1 is LGHNA, CDR2 YNFKEQ. The CDR3 loop spans 16 amino acids. The V and J ends lost 0 bases and 2 bases, in that order; junction bases with no gene match: 5. CDR3 DNA: TGTGCCAGCAGCCAAGAAATGACTAGCCCCACAGATACGCAGTATTTT. Translated: CASSQEMTSPTDTQYF.

This clone appeared a single time. This sequence joins TRBV11-2 and TRBJ1-1, with TRBD1 identical over 9 bases. Germline CDR1 reads SGHAT; CDR2 reads FQNNGV. The V segment lost 10 bases and the J segment 5 bases; nucleotides outside the gene matches: 8. The CDR3 is 13 amino acids. The CDR3 reads CATSQGAGTEAFF. Here the CDR3 DNA reads TGTGCCACCTCACAGGGGGCTGGGACTGAAGCTTTCTTT.

V gene TRBV4-1 combines with J gene TRBJ1-5; 8 nucleotides align to TRBD1. V shed 4 bases and J 0 bases; nucleotides not matched to a gene: 8. This CDR3 comprises 17 residues. The germline gives CDR1 MGHRA, CDR2 YSYEKL. As DNA, the CDR3 is TGCGCCAGCAGCCCATTCGGGACAGGTGATAGCAATCAGCCCCAGCATTTT. Translated, it gives CASSPFGTGDSNQPQHF.

This clone was seen once. V gene TRBV19 combines with J gene TRBJ2-3; either TRBD1 or TRBD2 may supply D (5 bases each). Trimming pared 5 bases from V and 2 bases from J, leaving 20 bases between. The CDR3 has 17 amino acids. The germline V gene has CDR1 LNHDA and CDR2 SQIVND (reference sequence). The CDR3 protein is CASSDFAVGETTDTQYF. DNA of the CDR3: TGTGCCAGTAGTGATTTTGCTGTGGGGGAGACCACAGATACGCAGTATTTT.

The rearrangement joins TRBV19 to TRBJ2-2; D possibly corresponds to TRBD1 (5 bases). Per the germline V gene, CDR1 is LNHDA and CDR2 is SQIVND (reference sequence). The V gene lost 5 bases and the J gene lost 7 bases, with 17 bases spanning the gap. The CDR3 covers 15 residues. This CDR3 is CASSLGLVGLGELFF. In DNA form, the CDR3 reads TGTGCCAGTAGTCTGGGTTTAGTGGGGCTCGGGGAGCTGTTTTTT.

The chain employs TRBV7-3 and TRBJ2-7; no clear D. The CDR3 loop spans 15 amino acids. The V gene's germline CDR1 is SGHTA and CDR2 FQGTGA. Between the trimmed V and J ends, which lost 2 bases and 0 bases, there was a span of 11 bases. The CDR3 is CASSLRSDGSYEQYF. The CDR3 DNA sequence: TGTGCCAGCAGCTTACGGTCGGACGGCTCCTACGAGCAGTACTTC.

V and J are TRBV4-1 and TRBJ2-7; D possibly corresponds to TRBD2 (6 bases). V lost 1 base and J lost 1, with 8 bases in between. CDR1 and CDR2 from the germline V gene are MGHRA and YSYEKL. CDR3 length: 14 amino acids. The CDR3 loop reads CASSQGSGSYEQYF. CDR3 DNA sequence: TGCGCCAGCAGCCAAGGGAGCGGGTCCTACGAGCAGTACTTC.

The J gene is TRBJ1-6, the V gene TRBV4-1; possible D gene TRBD1, 6 bases. This CDR3 region has 13 residues. Per the germline V gene, CDR1 is MGHRA and CDR2 is YSYEKL. V dropped 1 base and J dropped 10 bases, with 8 bases sitting between them. The CDR3, as DNA: TGCGCCAGCAGCCAAGCAGGGGAATCACCCCTCCACTTT. Translation gives CASSQAGESPLHF.

Turning to this clone: Germline is not matched at one junction end, which may reflect a read error. The chain couples TRBV27 to TRBJ2-7, with D possibly TRBD2 on 7 matching bases. Germline lookup yields CDR1 MNHEY and CDR2 SMNVEV (reference sequence). The CDR3 extends over 18 amino acids. CDR3 protein: CASSLSPSRAGASNEQYF. In DNA form, the CDR3 reads TGTGCCAGCAGTTTATCGCCCTCCAGGGCGGGGGCCTCCAACGAGCAGTACTTC.

The chain is built from TRBV18 and TRBJ1-2, with a weak D call TRBD1 (5 bases). Trimming stripped 6 bases from V and 4 bases from J, with 18 bases between. In germline, CDR1 is KGHSH, CDR2 LQKENI. This CDR3 spans 15 amino acids. The CDR3 is CASSPYEGTSYGYTF. For the CDR3, the DNA is TGTGCCAGCTCGCCCTATGAAGGGACTTCCTATGGCTACACCTTC.

This clone was counted between two and nine times. The chain uses TRBV10-1 and TRBJ2-3; D possibly corresponds to TRBD2 (6 bases). The CDR3 runs 14 residues. Germline CDR1 reads WNHNN; CDR2 reads SYGVQD (reference sequence). V was clipped by 3 bases and J by 1 base, with 8 bases between them. The CDR3 nucleotides read TGCGCCAGCAGTGATTGCGGGGGCACAGATACGCAGTATTTT. This translates into CASSDCGGTDTQYF.